The rows below give T cell receptor beta chains drawn from one sample of a study of human T cells and chemical hapten exposure. Using its own MiXCR run on the RACE reads, TCRdb lists one record per CDR3 protein. Of roughly 100,000 distinct CDR3 sequences in the sample, about 8.7% were seen once. The specimen sequenced was whole blood. Source of these receptors: a female donor in good health. Some clones in this sample may be carry-over from other donors' samples. The CDR3 runs from the conserved cysteine through the conserved F or W. D genes are given only for firm matches. Size tells how often a clone was seen (once, few, many) or the class of an expanded clone, and some rows leave it out.

cdr3_length	v_call	j_call	d_call	clone_size	cdr3_aa	cdr3_nt
14	TRBV5-6	TRBJ1-6	TRBD1	-	CASSLRQGNSPLHF	TGTGCCAGCAGCCTGCGACAGGGGAATTCACCCCTCCACTTT
14	TRBV7-7	TRBJ2-2	TRBD1	-	CASSLSGGTGELFF	TGTGCCAGCAGCTTATCAGGGGGCACCGGGGAGCTGTTTTTT
14	TRBV3-1	TRBJ1-1	-	few	CASTYTRVNTEAFF	TGTGCCAGCACCTATACCCGGGTGAACACTGAAGCTTTCTTT
13	TRBV12-3/TRBV12-4	TRBJ2-7	-	many	CASSSGATYEQYF	TGTGCCAGCAGTTCAGGGGCCACCTACGAGCAGTACTTC
15	TRBV2	TRBJ1-1	-	few	CASTPRGAKNTEAFF	TGTGCCAGCACTCCACGAGGGGCGAAGAACACTGAAGCTTTCTTT
14	TRBV18	TRBJ1-4	-	few	CASSPPDRTEKLFF	TGTGCCAGCTCACCCCCGGATCGAACGGAAAAACTGTTTTTT
16	TRBV4-1	TRBJ2-3	-	many	CASSQAGALGTDTQYF	TGCGCCAGCAGCCAAGCGGGGGCGCTGGGCACAGATACGCAGTATTTT
13	TRBV30	TRBJ2-3	-	-	CAWTGASTDTQYF	TGTGCCTGGACAGGGGCTAGCACAGATACGCAGTATTTT
15	TRBV9	TRBJ2-7	TRBD2	-	CASSVTSASSYEQYF	TGTGCCAGCAGCGTAACTAGCGCAAGCTCCTACGAGCAGTACTTC
15	TRBV6-2/TRBV6-3	TRBJ2-1	TRBD2	many	CASKGLAGVYNEQFF	TGTGCCAGCAAAGGACTAGCGGGGGTATACAATGAGCAGTTCTTC
16	TRBV12-3/TRBV12-4	TRBJ2-1	TRBD2	few	CASSPYRAGGGHEQFF	TGTGCCAGCAGTCCCTATAGGGCGGGAGGGGGCCATGAGCAGTTCTTC
16	TRBV28	TRBJ2-5	TRBD1	few	CASSFLGQGVKETQYF	TGTGCCAGCAGTTTTCTGGGACAGGGGGTTAAAGAGACCCAGTACTTC
15	TRBV3-1	TRBJ1-1	TRBD1	few	CASSPTGGMNTEAFF	TGTGCCAGCAGCCCTACAGGGGGTATGAACACTGAAGCTTTCTTT
14	TRBV20-1	TRBJ2-6	-	few	CSAGQGSGANVLTF	TGCAGTGCTGGACAAGGGTCTGGGGCCAACGTCCTGACTTTC
13	TRBV10-3	TRBJ1-1	-	few	CATAETTGTEAFF	TGTGCCACCGCCGAAACTACGGGCACTGAAGCTTTCTTT